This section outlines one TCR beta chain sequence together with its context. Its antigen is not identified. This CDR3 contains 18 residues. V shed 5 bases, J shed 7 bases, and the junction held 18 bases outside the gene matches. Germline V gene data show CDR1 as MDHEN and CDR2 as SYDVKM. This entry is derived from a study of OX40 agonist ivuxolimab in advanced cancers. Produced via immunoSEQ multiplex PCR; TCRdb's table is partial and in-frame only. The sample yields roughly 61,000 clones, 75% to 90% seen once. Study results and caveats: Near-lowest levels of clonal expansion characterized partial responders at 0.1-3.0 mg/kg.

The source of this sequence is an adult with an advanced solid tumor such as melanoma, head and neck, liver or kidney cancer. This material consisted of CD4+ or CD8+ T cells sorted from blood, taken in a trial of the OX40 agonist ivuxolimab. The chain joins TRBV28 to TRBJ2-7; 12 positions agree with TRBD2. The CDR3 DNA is TGTGCCAGCAGTCTACTGACTAGCGGGAGTCCCCCATTAGGGGAGCAGTACTTC. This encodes CASSLLTSGSPPLGEQYF. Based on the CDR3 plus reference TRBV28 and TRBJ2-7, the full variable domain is DVKVTQSSRYLVKRTGEKVFLECVQDMDHENMFWYRQDPGLGLRLIYFSYDVKMKEKGDIPEGYSVSREKKERFSLILESASTNQTSMYLCASSLLTSGSPPLGEQYFGPGTRLTVT.